What follows is one T cell receptor (beta chain) and its context. No antigen is known for it. This record comes from a study of cytomegalovirus exposure and HLA in healthy donors. Germline V CDR1 and CDR2: MNHNS, SASEGT. The J segment lost 2 bases and the V segment lost 2 bases, leaving 5 bases of the junction unmatched. The CDR3 has 15 residues. The primer mix had 60 Vbeta and 13 Jbeta primers. Profiled with immunoSEQ multiplex PCR; TCRdb holds only in-frame clones, not every one. This sample has 120,000 to 150,000 clones; around 79% occur once, and the top ten carry less than 2%. Study-wide points: Later analysis identified a missense DCLRE1C variant that was linked to TCR beta V- and J-gene trimming.

The material sequenced was PBMCs. This rearrangement joins TRBV6-1 to TRBJ1-2; 7 positions match TRBD1. This clonotype was sampled from a woman between 25 and 40 years old in good health and CMV-seronegative. CDR3: CASSETWTGNYGYTF. Here the CDR3 DNA reads TGTGCCAGCAGTGAAACATGGACAGGCAACTATGGCTACACCTTC.